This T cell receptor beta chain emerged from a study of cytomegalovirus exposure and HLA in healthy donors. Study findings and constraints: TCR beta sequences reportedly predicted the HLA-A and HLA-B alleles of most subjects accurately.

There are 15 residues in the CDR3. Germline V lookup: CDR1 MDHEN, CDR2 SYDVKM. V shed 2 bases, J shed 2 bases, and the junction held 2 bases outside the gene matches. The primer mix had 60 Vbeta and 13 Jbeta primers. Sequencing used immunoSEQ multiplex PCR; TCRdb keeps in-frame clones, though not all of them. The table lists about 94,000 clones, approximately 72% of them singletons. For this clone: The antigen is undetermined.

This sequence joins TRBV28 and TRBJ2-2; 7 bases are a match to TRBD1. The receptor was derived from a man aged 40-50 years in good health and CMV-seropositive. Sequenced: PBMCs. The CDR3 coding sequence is TGTGCCAGCAGTTTAGGGACAGATAACACCGGGGAGCTGTTTTTT. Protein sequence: CASSLGTDNTGELFF.